A single TCR beta chain is shown here with its context. The table came from immunoSEQ multiplex PCR; TCRdb's copy has only in-frame clones and leaves some out. The sample lists some 2,500,000 clones; approximately 94% were seen once. This sample was taken from a study of shared clonotypes between healthy human individuals. The CDR3 spans 13 residues. The germline gives CDR1 MGHDK, CDR2 SYGVNS. V lost 2 bases to trimming and J lost 4 bases, with 8 bases between them. Sequencing was carried out using naive CD4+ T cells from PBMCs. Subset defined: CD45RA+ positively selected. This chain joins TRBV25-1 and TRBJ1-1, with D perhaps TRBD1 (5 bases). The sequence was obtained from a man between 18 and 29 years old in good health. Some clones in this sample may be carry-over from other donors' samples. The CDR3 sequence is CASSELGATEAFF. Written as DNA, the CDR3 is TGTGCCAGCAGTGAACTTGGGGCCACTGAAGCTTTCTTT. The complete variable domain, with remaining parts taken from reference TRBV25-1 and TRBJ1-1, reads EADIYQTPRYLVIGTGKKITLECSQTMGHDKMYWYQQDPGMELHLIHYSYGVNSTEKGDLSSESTVSRIRTEHFPLTLESARPSHTSQYLCASSELGATEAFFGQGTRLTVV.